This paragraph covers one T cell receptor beta chain sequence. Antigen unknown. V lost 6 bases, J lost 7 bases, and 12 bases stayed unmatched. The CDR3 has 15 residues. Germline-derived CDR1 and CDR2 are MNHEY and SVGAGI. Profiling relied on immunoSEQ multiplex PCR, and the TCRdb table lists in-frame clones only, not all of them. The sample contains about 46,000 clones, 91% of which appear only once. This specimen comes from a study of OX40 agonist ivuxolimab in advanced cancers. Overall study context: The patients' treatment was ivuxolimab, an agonistic anti-OX40 (CD134) antibody. Ivuxolimab doses were 0.01, 0.1, 0.3, 1.5, 3 or 10 mg/kg every 2 weeks. Partial responses were achieved by three patients, of whom one had hepatocellular carcinoma and two had cutaneous melanoma. Broader study findings: CD4+ and CD8+ blood T cells expanded clonally by week 6 at 0.1 to 3.0 mg/kg.

The origin of this receptor is an adult with an advanced solid tumor such as melanoma, head and neck, liver or kidney cancer. The chain combines TRBV6-5 with TRBJ2-1; the match to TRBD1 covers 7 bases. Specimen: CD4+ or CD8+ T cells sorted from blood, collected in a trial of the OX40 agonist ivuxolimab. The CDR3 spells CASRKGQSLENEQFF. As DNA, the CDR3 is TGTGCCAGCAGAAAGGGACAGAGCTTGGAGAATGAGCAGTTCTTC.